Shown below are 32 T cell receptor beta chains from a single sample sequenced in a study of blood T cell repertoires in COVID-19 (TCRdb year 2020). Libraries were built with the immunoSEQ multiplex PCR assay. TCRdb re-hosts the immuneACCESS table, in-frame sequences only. Its copies lack some clones; in the studies checked, an unresolved V gene accounts for under half of them, and the cause for the rest is not known. This sample has 250,000 to 400,000 clones in its table, and about nine tenths of those were observed once. The ten largest clones add up to roughly 1.7% of the sample. The sequenced sample consisted of peripheral blood. The receptor source for this set is a woman aged 30 to 39 with COVID-19, enrolled during active disease.

This clone was detected once. J is TRBJ1-6 and V is TRBV7-9; 7 bases map to TRBD1. Germline lookup yields CDR1 SEHNR and CDR2 FQNEAQ (reference sequence). V was pared by 5 bases and J by 5 bases, with 6 bases of the junction left unmatched. The CDR3 is 15 amino acids. The CDR3 DNA is TGTGCCAGCAGCCCAGGGACAGTAAATAATTCACCCCTCCACTTT. It encodes CASSPGTVNNSPLHF.

This chain connects TRBV19 to TRBJ2-2; no firm D call. The germline V gene has CDR1 LNHDA and CDR2 SQIVND (reference sequence). V dropped 4 bases and J dropped 1 base, with 13 bases sitting between them. The CDR3 runs 16 residues. CDR3 in DNA: TGTGCCAGTAGTACCCCGGCGGCGAGGAACACCGGGGAGCTGTTTTTT. As protein: CASSTPAARNTGELFF.

This chain connects TRBV28 to TRBJ2-5; 7 bases map to TRBD1. The CDR3 length is 16 residues. The germline V gene encodes CDR1 MDHEN and CDR2 SYDVKM. The trim removed 4 bases at V and 1 base at J, leaving 9 bases unmatched. CDR3 in amino acids: CASSYSLQGTQETQYF. CDR3 bases: TGTGCCAGCAGTTATTCGTTACAGGGGACCCAAGAGACCCAGTACTTC.

CDR3 bases: TGTGCCAGCAGCAGGACAGGGGGCGACGAGCAGTACTTC. Its translation: CASSRTGGDEQYF. This chain links TRBV7-3 with TRBJ2-7; the match to TRBD1 covers 11 bases. Germline lookup yields CDR1 SGHTA and CDR2 FQGTGA. The V gene end was trimmed by 5 bases and the J gene end by 5 bases; junction bases not matched to a gene: 2. The CDR3 is 13 amino acids.

The CDR3 is CASRPRQFSYNEQFF. CDR3 DNA sequence: TGTGCCAGCAGACCTAGACAGTTCTCCTACAATGAGCAGTTCTTC. The V call is TRBV6-5, the J call TRBJ2-1, with a possible D match to TRBD1 (5 bases). Germline CDR1 MNHEY, CDR2 SVGAGI. There are 15 residues in the CDR3. Deletions cut 6 bases from V and 0 bases from J, with 12 bases between.

The gene calls are TRBV6-5 and TRBJ1-2, with D unresolved. With 2 bases removed from V and 2 bases from J, the gap between germline ends came to 9 bases. Germline CDR1 MNHEY, CDR2 SVGAGI. The CDR3 spans 14 residues. The CDR3 protein is CASSYLQRNYGYTF. CDR3 in DNA: TGTGCCAGCAGTTACCTCCAGCGGAACTATGGCTACACCTTC.

V gene TRBV28 combines with J gene TRBJ2-5, with D unresolved. Per the germline V gene, CDR1 is MDHEN and CDR2 is SYDVKM. The V end was cut by 3 bases, the J end by 5 bases, with 10 bases between. The CDR3 loop spans 13 amino acids. The CDR3 DNA is TGTGCCAGCAGTTTTTACCCCCGGGAGACCCAGTACTTC. It specifies CASSFYPRETQYF.

The V gene is TRBV2, the J gene TRBJ1-2; possible D gene TRBD1, 5 bases. Looked up from germline, CDR1 is SNHLY and CDR2 is FYNNEI. The CDR3 spans 14 residues. The V gene lost 7 bases and the J gene lost 1 base, with 13 bases spanning the gap. CDR3 bases: TGTGCCAGCACTGGTGCGGGACTTAACTATGGCTACACCTTC. Translating it yields CASTGAGLNYGYTF.

The V and J genes are TRBV7-9 and TRBJ2-1, with 7 bases identical to TRBD1. This CDR3 spans 15 amino acids. CDR1 and CDR2 from the germline V gene are SEHNR and FQNEAQ (reference sequence). V was pared by 5 bases and J by 0 bases, with 4 bases of the junction left unmatched. The CDR3: CASSPRDSSYNEQFF. As DNA, the CDR3 is TGTGCCAGCAGCCCCAGGGACAGCTCCTACAATGAGCAGTTCTTC.

The chain employs TRBV30 and TRBJ1-6, with D hard to call. The V gene's germline CDR1 is GTSNPN and CDR2 SVGIG (reference sequence). This CDR3 has 11 residues. Between the trimmed V and J ends, which lost 5 bases and 6 bases, there was a span of 5 bases. The CDR3 protein is CAWDRNSPLHF. The CDR3, as DNA: TGTGCCTGGGATCGTAATTCACCCCTCCACTTT.

V gene TRBV30 combines with J gene TRBJ1-5, with TRBD1 matching 7 bases. The CDR3 extends over 14 amino acids. With 2 bases clipped from V and 2 bases from J, the junction kept 3 bases outside the gene matches. Germline assignment: CDR1 GTSNPN and CDR2 SVGIG (reference sequence). This chain's CDR3 is CAWSRGRGNQPQHF. Written as DNA, the CDR3 is TGTGCCTGGAGTAGGGGGCGCGGCAATCAGCCCCAGCATTTT.

The V gene is TRBV6-5, the J gene TRBJ1-1, with D possibly TRBD1 on 5 matching bases. Germline V gene sequence: CDR1 MNHEY, CDR2 SVGAGI. Trimming pared 5 bases from V and 0 bases from J, leaving 7 bases between. The CDR3 covers 13 residues. The CDR3 DNA reads as TGTGCCAGCAGTCCCAGGGTGAACACTGAAGCTTTCTTT. Its protein is CASSPRVNTEAFF.

The V call is TRBV7-2, the J call TRBJ2-1, with D possibly TRBD1 on 5 matching bases. Germline V gene lookup returns CDR1 SGHTA and CDR2 FQGNSA. This CDR3 has 12 residues. The V end lost 1 base, the J end lost 8 bases, and 6 bases lay between the germline ends. The CDR3: CASSLEGYEQFF. The CDR3 nucleotides read TGTGCCAGCAGCTTAGAGGGGTATGAGCAGTTCTTC.

This rearrangement joins TRBV19 to TRBJ1-1, with TRBD1 identical over 8 bases. With V trimmed by 6 bases and J by 0 bases, 6 bases remained unmatched. CDR1 LNHDA and CDR2 SQIVND come from the germline V gene (reference sequence). This CDR3 is 15 amino acids long. CDR3 in DNA: TGTGCCAGTAGCGACAGGGGCGGCATGAACACTGAAGCTTTCTTT. Translated, it gives CASSDRGGMNTEAFF. The complete variable domain, with remaining parts taken from reference TRBV19 and TRBJ1-1, reads DGGITQSPKYLFRKEGQNVTLSCEQNLNHDAMYWYRQDPGQGLRLIYYSQIVNDFQKGDIAEGYSVSREKKESFPLTVTSAQKNPTAFYLCASSDRGGMNTEAFFGQGTRLTVV.

The genes are TRBV28 and TRBJ1-2; 9 bases fit TRBD1. Germline V gene sequence: CDR1 MDHEN, CDR2 SYDVKM. CDR3 length: 13 residues. The junction had 8 bases not matched to a gene; V was cut back by 7 bases and J by 8 bases. The CDR3 region has the DNA TGTGCCAGCACCATGGGACAGGGTGGCGGCTACACCTTC. This sequence encodes CASTMGQGGGYTF.

This sequence joins TRBV7-6 and TRBJ2-1, with 10 nucleotides matching TRBD2. The V gene end was trimmed by 0 bases and the J gene end by 4 bases; junction bases not matched to a gene: 9. Germline values: CDR1 SGHVS, CDR2 FNYEAQ. The CDR3 runs to 18 residues. The CDR3 region has the DNA TGTGCCAGCAGCTTAGCTCTCCGTACTAGCGGGGCATACAATGAGCAGTTCTTC. Translated: CASSLALRTSGAYNEQFF.

This clone was found a few times. The rearrangement links TRBV21-1 to TRBJ1-5. TRBV21-1 counts as a pseudogene. The CDR3 is 18 residues long. The CDR3 spells CASSKAARRGEGNQPQHF. DNA for the CDR3: TGTGCCAGCAGCAAAGCCGCCAGGAGGGGAGAGGGCAATCAGCCCCAGCATTTT.

V and J are TRBV3-1 (or the pseudogene TRBV3-2) and TRBJ1-1, with a tentative D call TRBD1 (5 bases). CDR1 and CDR2 (germline): LGHDT, YNNKEL (reference sequence). V lost 1 base and J 1 base, leaving 7 bases between the germline ends. CDR3 length equals 14 residues. In DNA, the CDR3 is TGTGCCAGCAGCCAAGTTAGGGGGAACACTGAAGCTTTCTTT. It codes for CASSQVRGNTEAFF.

The rearrangement joins TRBV29-1 to TRBJ1-2, with D perhaps TRBD1 (5 bases). The V gene's germline CDR1 is SQVTM and CDR2 ANQGSEA. The CDR3 runs 14 residues. V was pared by 4 bases and J by 7 bases, with 19 bases between. CDR3 sequence: CSVVPRPSGGGYTF. The CDR3 nucleotides are TGCAGCGTTGTGCCCCGACCTTCGGGGGGTGGCTACACCTTC.

The gene calls are TRBV28 and TRBJ1-5, with 11 bases lining up with TRBD1. Looked up from germline, CDR1 is MDHEN and CDR2 is SYDVKM. Trimming removed 5 bases from V and 15 bases from J; junction bases left unmatched: 3. The CDR3 totals 11 residues. The CDR3 DNA reads TGTGCCAGCAGTCCCGGGACAGGGGGGCATTTT. It specifies CASSPGTGGHF.

The rearrangement joins TRBV6-5 to TRBJ2-7; 7 bases line up with TRBD1. The CDR3 covers 15 residues. Germline lookup yields CDR1 MNHEY and CDR2 SVGAGI. After removal of 5 bases from V and 4 bases from J, the junction contained 11 bases not matched to a gene. As DNA, the CDR3 is TGTGCCAGCAGTCCGTTAGTAGTACAGGGGTACGAGCAGTACTTC. Amino acid sequence: CASSPLVVQGYEQYF.

The chain couples TRBV5-5 to TRBJ2-7; D is unresolved. The CDR3 totals 13 residues. Germline CDR1 is SGHKS and CDR2 is YYEKEE (reference sequence). Trimming pared 4 bases from V and 0 bases from J, leaving 8 bases between. In DNA form, the CDR3 reads TGTGCCAGCAGCCCTACTACCTCCTACGAGCAGTACTTC. The encoded protein is CASSPTTSYEQYF.

This chain links TRBV12-2 with TRBJ1-2; the D segment call TRBD1 is taken from the table without a DNA check. TRBV12-2 is marked as a pseudogene. This CDR3 has 15 residues. CDR3 sequence (DNA): TGTGCAAGTCGCTTAGCGCATACAGGTCAGCGAGGCTACACCTTC. Its translation: CASRLAHTGQRGYTF.

This sequence joins TRBV21-1 and TRBJ1-5; TRBD1, the D gene given by the table, was not confirmed from the DNA. TRBV21-1 is a pseudogene locus. The CDR3 has 16 residues. This CDR3 is CASGLGTGGGNQPQHF. The CDR3 DNA is TGTGCCAGCGGCCTAGGGACAGGGGGTGGCAATCAGCCCCAGCATTTT.

The rearrangement links TRBV7-9 to TRBJ1-6; 9 bases match TRBD1. Germline V gene lookup returns CDR1 SEHNR and CDR2 FQNEAQ (reference sequence). The CDR3 is made up of 15 amino acids. The V and J ends lost 7 bases and 7 bases, in that order; junction bases with no gene match: 8. The CDR3: CASTPVDRGNSPLHF. The CDR3, as DNA: TGTGCCAGCACCCCAGTGGACAGGGGAAATTCACCCCTCCACTTT. Supplemented by reference TRBV7-9 and TRBJ1-6, the full variable domain reads DTGVSQNPRHKITKRGQNVTFRCDPISEHNRLYWYRQTLGQGPEFLTYFQNEAQLEKSRLLSDRFSAERPKGSFSTLEIQRTEQGDSAMYLCASTPVDRGNSPLHFGNGTRLTVT.

This chain links TRBV2 with TRBJ1-4; 7 nucleotides agree with TRBD1. This CDR3 has 14 amino acids. The J segment lost 8 bases and the V segment lost 5 bases, leaving 8 bases of the junction unmatched. Germline V gives CDR1 SNHLY, CDR2 FYNNEI. CDR3 residues: CASSQDRAAEKLFF. The CDR3, as DNA: TGTGCCAGCAGTCAAGACAGGGCTGCAGAAAAACTGTTTTTT. The variable domain in full, completed from reference TRBV2 and TRBJ1-4, reads EPEVTQTPSHQVTQMGQEVILRCVPISNHLYFYWYRQILGQKVEFLVSFYNNEISEKSEIFDDQFSVERPDGSNFTLKIRSTKLEDSAMYFCASSQDRAAEKLFFGSGTQLSVL.

The gene calls are TRBV6-5 and TRBJ1-6, with unresolved D. Trimming removed 4 bases from V and 10 bases from J, with 17 bases in between. Looked up from germline, CDR1 is MNHEY and CDR2 is SVGAGI. This CDR3 is built from 15 residues. CDR3 sequence: CASSLVTSTVSPLHF. CDR3 in DNA: TGTGCCAGCAGTTTGGTTACGAGCACCGTGTCACCCCTCCACTTT.

This clone was picked up a small number of times. The chain combines TRBV4-2 with TRBJ1-1, with D hard to call. Trimming stripped 0 bases from V and 11 bases from J, with 7 bases between. The germline V gene encodes CDR1 LGHNA and CDR2 YNFKEQ. This CDR3 has 11 amino acids. The CDR3, as DNA: TGTGCCAGCAGCCAAGATATAATTGCTTTCTTT. Residues: CASSQDIIAFF.

This sequence joins TRBV18 and TRBJ1-1; 11 bases are a match to TRBD1. Germline V lookup: CDR1 KGHSH, CDR2 LQKENI. V lost 1 base to trimming and J lost 4 bases; unmatched junction nucleotides: 5. This CDR3 is built from 16 residues. The CDR3 nucleotides are TGTGCCAGCTCACCACTCGGGACAGGGGGTTTCACTGAAGCTTTCTTT. Protein product: CASSPLGTGGFTEAFF.

The gene calls are TRBV7-2 and TRBJ2-1; TRBD2 matches 9 bases. The V and J ends lost 1 base and 6 bases, in that order; junction bases with no gene match: 7. Germline V lookup: CDR1 SGHTA, CDR2 FQGNSA. This CDR3 region has 16 residues. The CDR3 protein is CASSLGGAGGSNEQFF. The DNA for the CDR3 is TGTGCCAGCAGCTTAGGAGGAGCGGGGGGATCCAATGAGCAGTTCTTC.

This chain joins TRBV5-1 and TRBJ2-3, with 7 bases fitting TRBD2. V gave up 2 bases and J gave up 2 bases; unmatched junction bases: 8. This CDR3 has 16 amino acids. The germline gives CDR1 SGHRS, CDR2 YFSETQ. The CDR3 region is CASSFNPGGPTDTQYF. The CDR3 DNA sequence: TGCGCCAGCAGCTTCAACCCGGGGGGACCCACAGATACGCAGTATTTT.

The chain recombines TRBV7-9 with TRBJ1-3, with D perhaps TRBD1 (5 bases). The CDR3 length is 14 residues. Trimming took off 0 bases at V and 4 bases at J, with 7 bases between the two ends. Germline V gene lookup returns CDR1 SEHNR and CDR2 FQNEAQ (reference sequence). The CDR3 is CASSLAGVGNTIYF. CDR3 DNA sequence: TGTGCCAGCAGCTTAGCAGGGGTCGGAAACACCATATATTTT. Drawing the rest from reference TRBV7-9 and TRBJ1-3, the complete variable domain is DTGVSQNPRHKITKRGQNVTFRCDPISEHNRLYWYRQTLGQGPEFLTYFQNEAQLEKSRLLSDRFSAERPKGSFSTLEIQRTEQGDSAMYLCASSLAGVGNTIYFGEGSWLTVV.